This record looks at one T cell receptor (beta chain) sequence and its context. This entry is derived from a study of blood T cell repertoires in COVID-19. In the study overall: Italy, Spain and the United States were the sources of the convalescent and acute COVID-19 samples. In each case, the material was cDNA or gDNA derived from T cells, B-cell-depleted T cells, or PBMCs.

Trimming took 8 bases from V and 2 from J, leaving 19 bases between them. Germline assignment: CDR1 WNHNN and CDR2 SYGVQD (reference sequence). The CDR3 has 15 amino acids. The method was immunoSEQ multiplex PCR; TCRdb's version includes in-frame clones alone and lacks a portion of them. The profile shows roughly 230,000 clones, 65% to 85% of them singletons. The receptor was derived from a man in his forties with active or convalescent COVID-19. This chain joins TRBV10-1 and TRBJ2-7, with D unresolved. Input material: peripheral blood. CDR3 loop: CASGTKRDPPYEQYF. As DNA, the CDR3 is TGCGCCAGCGGAACTAAGCGTGACCCTCCCTACGAGCAGTACTTC.